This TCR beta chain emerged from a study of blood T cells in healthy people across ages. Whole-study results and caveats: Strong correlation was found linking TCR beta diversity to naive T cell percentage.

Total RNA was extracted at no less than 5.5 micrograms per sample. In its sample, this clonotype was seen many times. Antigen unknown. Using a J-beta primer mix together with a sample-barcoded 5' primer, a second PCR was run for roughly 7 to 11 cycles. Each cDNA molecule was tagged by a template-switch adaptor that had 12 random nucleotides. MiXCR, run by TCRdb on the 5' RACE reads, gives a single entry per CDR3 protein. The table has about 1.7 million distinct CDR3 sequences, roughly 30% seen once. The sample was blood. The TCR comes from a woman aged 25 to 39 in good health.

For the CDR3, the DNA is TGCGCCAGCAGCCAAGGAGCCGGGGGGATCTCCTACAATGAGCAGTTCTTC. Protein product: CASSQGAGGISYNEQFF. V is TRBV4-1 and J is TRBJ2-1; TRBD2 matches 7 bases. The CDR3 consists of 17 residues. The J segment lost 0 bases and the V segment lost 1 base, leaving 6 bases of the junction unmatched. CDR1 and CDR2 (germline): MGHRA, YSYEKL.